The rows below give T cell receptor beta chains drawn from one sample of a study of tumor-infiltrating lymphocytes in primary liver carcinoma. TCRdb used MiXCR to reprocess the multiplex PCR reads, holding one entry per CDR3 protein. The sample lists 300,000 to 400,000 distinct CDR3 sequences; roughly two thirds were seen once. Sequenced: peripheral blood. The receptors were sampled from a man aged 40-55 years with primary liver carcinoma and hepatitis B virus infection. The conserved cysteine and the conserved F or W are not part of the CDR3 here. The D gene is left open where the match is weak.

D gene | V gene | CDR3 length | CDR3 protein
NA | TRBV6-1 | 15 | ASSEVVSSADIDTQY
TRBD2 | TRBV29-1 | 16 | SVHAGTSGRFSFNEQL
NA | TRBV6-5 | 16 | ASSYKGPATSIHYEQY
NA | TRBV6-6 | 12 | ASTEAATIYGYT
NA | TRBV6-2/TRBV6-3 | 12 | ASSPVRALHEQY
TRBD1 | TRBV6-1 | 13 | ANSENDRGGSTIY
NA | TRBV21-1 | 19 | ASSKEGQGGLRRRRWTEAF
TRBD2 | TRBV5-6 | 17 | AISWGSSGRAALDYEQY
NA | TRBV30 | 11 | AWTGANTGELF
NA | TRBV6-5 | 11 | TSSPGADYGYT